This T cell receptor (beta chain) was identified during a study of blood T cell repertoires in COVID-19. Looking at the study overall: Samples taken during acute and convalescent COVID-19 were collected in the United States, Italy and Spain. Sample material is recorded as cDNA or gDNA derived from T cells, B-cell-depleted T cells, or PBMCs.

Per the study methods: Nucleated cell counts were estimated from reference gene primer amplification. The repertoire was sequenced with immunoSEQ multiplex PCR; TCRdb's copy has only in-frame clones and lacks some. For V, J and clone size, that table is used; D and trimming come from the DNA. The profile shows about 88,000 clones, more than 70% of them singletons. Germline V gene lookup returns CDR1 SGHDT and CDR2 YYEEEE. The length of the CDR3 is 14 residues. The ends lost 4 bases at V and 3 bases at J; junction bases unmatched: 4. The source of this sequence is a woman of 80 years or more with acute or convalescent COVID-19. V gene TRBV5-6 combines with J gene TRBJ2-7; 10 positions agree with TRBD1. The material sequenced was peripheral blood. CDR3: CASSVTGGNYEQYF. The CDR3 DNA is TGTGCCAGCAGCGTGACAGGGGGCAACTACGAGCAGTACTTC.